This T cell receptor beta chain was recovered during a study of beta chain features in type 1 diabetes. Whole-study context: Healthy donors resembled patients in age, gender and cell yields.

Findings and caveats of the study: HLA influence on TCRB rearrangement stayed unresolved here. Sequencing used cDNA, and cells with high TCR expression could therefore be over-represented.

Only a few counts were recorded for this clone. Its target is unknown. Reverse transcription of all isolated RNA meant that expressed TCRB transcripts were sequenced. About 3.9 million reads on average were seen across naive, central memory and regulatory T cell samples. Profiled with immunoSEQ multiplex PCR; TCRdb holds only in-frame clones, not every one. The sample has around 140,000 clones; 9.7% are singletons. Germline CDR1 is SGHNT and CDR2 is YYREEE (reference sequence). The V gene lost 0 bases and the J gene lost 2 bases, with 8 bases spanning the gap. CDR3 size: 14 residues. Sequencing used central memory CD4+ T cells from blood. The receptor's source is a woman aged 40 to 50 in good health. The chain combines TRBV5-4 with TRBJ2-5, with D hard to call. CDR3 loop: CASSLDVRQETQYF. The CDR3 DNA reads TGTGCCAGCAGCTTGGATGTCAGGCAAGAGACCCAGTACTTC.